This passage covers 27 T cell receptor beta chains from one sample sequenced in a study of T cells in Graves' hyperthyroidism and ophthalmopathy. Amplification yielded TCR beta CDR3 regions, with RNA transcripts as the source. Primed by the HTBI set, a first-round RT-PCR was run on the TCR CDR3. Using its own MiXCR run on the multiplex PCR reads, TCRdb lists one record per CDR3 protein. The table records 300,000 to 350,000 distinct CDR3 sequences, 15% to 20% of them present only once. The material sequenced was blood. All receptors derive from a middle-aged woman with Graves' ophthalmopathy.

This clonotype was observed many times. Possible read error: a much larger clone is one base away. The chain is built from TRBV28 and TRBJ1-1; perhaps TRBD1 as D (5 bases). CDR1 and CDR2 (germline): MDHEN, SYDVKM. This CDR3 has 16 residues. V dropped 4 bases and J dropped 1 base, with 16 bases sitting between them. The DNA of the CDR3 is TGTGCCAGCAGTTCGACCCCCGACGGGGGGAACACTGAAGCTTTCTTT. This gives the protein CASSSTPDGGNTEAFF.

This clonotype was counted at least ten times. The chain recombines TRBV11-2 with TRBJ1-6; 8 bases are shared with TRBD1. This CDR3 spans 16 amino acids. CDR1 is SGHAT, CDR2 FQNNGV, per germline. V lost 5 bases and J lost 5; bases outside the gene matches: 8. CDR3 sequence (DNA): TGTGCCAGCAGCCCGCGGACAGGGACGGATAATTCACCCCTCCACTTT. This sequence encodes CASSPRTGTDNSPLHF.

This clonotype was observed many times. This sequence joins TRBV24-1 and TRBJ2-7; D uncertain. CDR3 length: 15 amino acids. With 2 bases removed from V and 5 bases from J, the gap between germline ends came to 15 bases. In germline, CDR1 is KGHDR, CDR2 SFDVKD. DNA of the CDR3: TGTGCCACCAGTGATTCTACGGTGAGGATAGACGAGCAGTACTTC. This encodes CATSDSTVRIDEQYF.

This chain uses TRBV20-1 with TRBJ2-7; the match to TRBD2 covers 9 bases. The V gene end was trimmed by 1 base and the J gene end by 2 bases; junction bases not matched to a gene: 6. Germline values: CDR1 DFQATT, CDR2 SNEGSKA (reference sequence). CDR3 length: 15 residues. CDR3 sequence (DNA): TGCAGTGCTAGAGTCTCTAGCGGGGATCCCTACGAGCAGTACTTC. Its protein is CSARVSSGDPYEQYF.

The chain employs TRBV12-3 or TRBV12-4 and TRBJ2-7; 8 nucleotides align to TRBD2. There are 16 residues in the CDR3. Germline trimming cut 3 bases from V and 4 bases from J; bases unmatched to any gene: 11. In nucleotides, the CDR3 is TGTGCCAGCAGTTTGTACGGGAGGGCTGACCGTTACGAGCAGTACTTC. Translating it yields CASSLYGRADRYEQYF.

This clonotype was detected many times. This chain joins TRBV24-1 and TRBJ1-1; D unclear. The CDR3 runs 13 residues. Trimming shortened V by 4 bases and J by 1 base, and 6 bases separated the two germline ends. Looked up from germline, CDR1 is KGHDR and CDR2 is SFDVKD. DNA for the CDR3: TGTGCCACCAGTGAAGGACGGAACACTGAAGCTTTCTTT. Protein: CATSEGRNTEAFF.

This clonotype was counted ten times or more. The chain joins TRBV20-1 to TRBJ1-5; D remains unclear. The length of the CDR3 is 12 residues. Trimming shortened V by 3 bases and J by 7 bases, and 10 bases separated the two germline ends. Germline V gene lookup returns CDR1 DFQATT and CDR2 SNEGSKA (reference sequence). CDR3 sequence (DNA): TGCAGTGCTAGCGGGGTAAACCAGCCCCAGCATTTT. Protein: CSASGVNQPQHF.

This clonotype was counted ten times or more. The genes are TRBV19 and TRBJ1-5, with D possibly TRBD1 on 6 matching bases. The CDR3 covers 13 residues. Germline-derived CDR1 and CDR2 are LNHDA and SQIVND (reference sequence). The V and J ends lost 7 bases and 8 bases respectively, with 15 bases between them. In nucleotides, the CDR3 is TGTGCCAGTACCAGGGACATTATTGAGCCCCAGCATTTT. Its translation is CASTRDIIEPQHF.

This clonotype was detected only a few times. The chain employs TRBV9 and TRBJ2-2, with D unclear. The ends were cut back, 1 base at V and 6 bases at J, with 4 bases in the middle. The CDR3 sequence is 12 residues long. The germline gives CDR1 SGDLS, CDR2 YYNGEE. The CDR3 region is CASSVLSGELFF. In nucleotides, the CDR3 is TGTGCCAGCAGCGTATTATCCGGGGAGCTGTTTTTT.

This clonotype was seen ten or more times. The CDR3 reads CASSHRQPSASDQYF. In DNA, the CDR3 is TGTGCCAGCAGCCACCGACAGCCTAGCGCCTCCGACCAGTACTTC. The chain carries TRBV11-1 and TRBJ2-7, with D possibly matching TRBD2 (6 bases). The CDR3 loop spans 15 amino acids. Germline V CDR1 and CDR2: SGHAT, FQDESV (reference sequence). Deletions cut 5 bases from V and 10 bases from J, with 24 bases between. The whole variable domain, filled in from reference TRBV11-1 and TRBJ2-7, reads EAEVAQSPRYKITEKSQAVAFWCDPISGHATLYWYRQILGQGPELLVQFQDESVVDDSQLPKDRFSAERLKGVDSTLKIQPAELGDSAMYLCASSHRQPSASDQYFGPGTRLTVT.

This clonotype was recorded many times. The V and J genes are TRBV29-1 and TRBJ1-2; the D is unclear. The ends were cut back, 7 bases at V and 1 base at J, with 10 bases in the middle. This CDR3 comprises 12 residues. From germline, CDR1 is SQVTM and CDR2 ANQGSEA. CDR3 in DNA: TGCAGCGGAGAGACCGGTAACTATGGCTACACCTTC. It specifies CSGETGNYGYTF.

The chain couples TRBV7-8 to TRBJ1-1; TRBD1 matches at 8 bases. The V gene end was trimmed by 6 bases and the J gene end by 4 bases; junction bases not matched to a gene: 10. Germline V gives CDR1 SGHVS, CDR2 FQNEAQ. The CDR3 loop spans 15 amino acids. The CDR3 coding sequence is TGTGCCAGCAGAAACTCACAGGGGGTCGGCACTGAAGCTTTCTTT. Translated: CASRNSQGVGTEAFF.

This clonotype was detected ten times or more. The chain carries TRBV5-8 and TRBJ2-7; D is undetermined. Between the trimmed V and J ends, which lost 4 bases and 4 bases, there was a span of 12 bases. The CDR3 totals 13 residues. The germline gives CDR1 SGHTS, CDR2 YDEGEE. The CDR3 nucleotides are TGTGCCAGCAGCGAGTTTGGAATTTACGAGCAGTACTTC. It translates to CASSEFGIYEQYF.

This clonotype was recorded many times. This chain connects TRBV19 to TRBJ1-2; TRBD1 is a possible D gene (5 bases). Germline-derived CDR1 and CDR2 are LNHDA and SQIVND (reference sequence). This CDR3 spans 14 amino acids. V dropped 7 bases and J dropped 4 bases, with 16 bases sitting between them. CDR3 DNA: TGTGCCAGTATTCGCCAGGGCCCTTTCTATGGCTACACCTTC. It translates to CASIRQGPFYGYTF.

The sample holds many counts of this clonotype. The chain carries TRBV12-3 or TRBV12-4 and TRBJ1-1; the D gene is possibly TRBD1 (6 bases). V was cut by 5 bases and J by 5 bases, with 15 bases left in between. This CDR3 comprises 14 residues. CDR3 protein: CASSQTQGSTEAFF. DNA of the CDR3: TGTGCCAGCAGTCAAACGCAGGGGTCGACTGAAGCTTTCTTT.

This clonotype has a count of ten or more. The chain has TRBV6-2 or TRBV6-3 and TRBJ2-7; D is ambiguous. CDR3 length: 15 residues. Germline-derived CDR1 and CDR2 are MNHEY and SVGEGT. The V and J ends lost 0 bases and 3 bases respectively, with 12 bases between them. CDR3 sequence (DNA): TGTGCCAGCAGTTACTCGCTTCCTCCCGTCTACGAGCAGTACTTC. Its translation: CASSYSLPPVYEQYF.

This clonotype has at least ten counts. CDR3 amino acids: CASSQGFQPQHF. CDR3 coding DNA: TGTGCCAGCAGTCAGGGTTTCCAGCCCCAGCATTTT. The chain has TRBV12-3 or TRBV12-4 and TRBJ1-5, with a tentative D call TRBD1 (5 bases). This CDR3 is built from 12 residues. V was clipped by 5 bases and J by 7 bases, with 9 bases between them.

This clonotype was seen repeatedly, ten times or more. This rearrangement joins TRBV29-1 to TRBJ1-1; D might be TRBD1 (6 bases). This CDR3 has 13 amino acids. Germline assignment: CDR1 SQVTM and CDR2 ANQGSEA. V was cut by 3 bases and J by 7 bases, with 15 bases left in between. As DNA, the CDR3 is TGCAGCGTTGATTCCCGGACAGCAAGTGAAGCTTTCTTT. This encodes CSVDSRTASEAFF.

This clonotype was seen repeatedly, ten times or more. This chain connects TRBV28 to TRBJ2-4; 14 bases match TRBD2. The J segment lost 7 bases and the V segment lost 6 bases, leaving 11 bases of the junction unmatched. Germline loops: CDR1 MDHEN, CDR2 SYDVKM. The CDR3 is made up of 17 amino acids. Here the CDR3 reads CASSERQRTSGRNIQYF. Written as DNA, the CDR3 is TGTGCCAGCAGCGAAAGGCAAAGGACTAGCGGGAGGAACATTCAGTACTTC. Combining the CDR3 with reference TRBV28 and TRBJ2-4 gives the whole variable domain DVKVTQSSRYLVKRTGEKVFLECVQDMDHENMFWYRQDPGLGLRLIYFSYDVKMKEKGDIPEGYSVSREKKERFSLILESASTNQTSMYLCASSERQRTSGRNIQYFGAGTRLSVL.

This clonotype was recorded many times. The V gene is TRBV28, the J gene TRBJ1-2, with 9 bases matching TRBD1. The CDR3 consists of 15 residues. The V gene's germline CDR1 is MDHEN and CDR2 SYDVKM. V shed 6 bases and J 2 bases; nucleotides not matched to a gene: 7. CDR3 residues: CASRTGGTSNYGYTF. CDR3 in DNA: TGTGCCAGCAGGACAGGGGGAACGTCCAACTATGGCTACACCTTC.

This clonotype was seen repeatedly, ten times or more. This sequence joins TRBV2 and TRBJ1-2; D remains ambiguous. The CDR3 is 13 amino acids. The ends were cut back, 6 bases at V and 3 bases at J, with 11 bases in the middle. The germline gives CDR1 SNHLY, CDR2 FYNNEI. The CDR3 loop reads CASSSQSHYGYTF. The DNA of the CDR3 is TGTGCCAGCAGCAGTCAGTCGCACTATGGCTACACCTTC.

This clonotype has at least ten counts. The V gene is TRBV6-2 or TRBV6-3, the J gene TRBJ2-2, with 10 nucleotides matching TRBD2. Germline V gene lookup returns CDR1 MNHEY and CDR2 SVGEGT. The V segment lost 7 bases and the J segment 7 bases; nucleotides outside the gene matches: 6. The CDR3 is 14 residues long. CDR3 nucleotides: TGTGCCAGCACCGAAGGGACTAGCGTCGGGGAGCTGTTTTTT. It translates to CASTEGTSVGELFF.

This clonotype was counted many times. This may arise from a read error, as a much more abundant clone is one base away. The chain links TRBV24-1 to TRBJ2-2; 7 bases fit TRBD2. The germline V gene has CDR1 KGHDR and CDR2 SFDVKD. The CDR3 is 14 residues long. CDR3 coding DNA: TGTACCACCAGCGGGACTTCCAACACCGGGGAGCTGTTTTTT. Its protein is CTTSGTSNTGELFF.

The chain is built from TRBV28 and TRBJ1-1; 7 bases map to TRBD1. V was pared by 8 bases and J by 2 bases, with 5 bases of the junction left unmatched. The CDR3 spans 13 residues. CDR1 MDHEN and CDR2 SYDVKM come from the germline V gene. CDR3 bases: TGTGCCAGCCGGGACAGCGACAACACTGAAGCTTTCTTT. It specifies CASRDSDNTEAFF.

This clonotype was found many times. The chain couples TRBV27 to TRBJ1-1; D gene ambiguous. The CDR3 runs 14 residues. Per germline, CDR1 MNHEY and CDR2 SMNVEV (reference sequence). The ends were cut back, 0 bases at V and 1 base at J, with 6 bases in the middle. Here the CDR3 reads CASSLSHPNTEAFF. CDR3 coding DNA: TGTGCCAGCAGTTTATCACATCCGAACACTGAAGCTTTCTTT.

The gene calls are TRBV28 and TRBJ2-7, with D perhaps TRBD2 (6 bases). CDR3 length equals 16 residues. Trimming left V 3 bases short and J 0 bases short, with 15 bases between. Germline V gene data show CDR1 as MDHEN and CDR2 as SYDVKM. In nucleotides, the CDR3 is TGTGCCAGCAGTTTGGGGGGACCATTAAGCTCCTACGAGCAGTACTTC. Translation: CASSLGGPLSSYEQYF.

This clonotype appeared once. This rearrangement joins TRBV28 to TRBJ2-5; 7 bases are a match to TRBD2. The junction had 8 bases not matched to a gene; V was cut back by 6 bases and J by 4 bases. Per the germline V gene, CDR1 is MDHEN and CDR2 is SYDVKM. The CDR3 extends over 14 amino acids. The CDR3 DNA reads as TGTGCCAGCAGGGCATGGGGGGGGACAGAGACCCAGTACTTC. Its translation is CASRAWGGTETQYF.